This T cell receptor beta chain appears in the sequencing data of a study of chemoradiotherapy in HPV16-positive cancers. Findings of the study overall: Non-HPV-specific T cells did not expand in tumors during treatment, whereas candidate HPV-specific clones and E7-related motifs did.

V trimming: 7 bases; J trimming: 5 bases; junction bases outside the gene matches: 5. Germline V gene lookup returns CDR1 MNHEY and CDR2 SVGAGI. CDR3 length: 13 amino acids. Clones were sequenced by immunoSEQ multiplex PCR, and TCRdb holds only the in-frame ones, with some missing. Among 20,000 or so clones listed, 70% to 90% were seen once. About this clone itself: Its target is not known.

Repeated repertoire sampling spanned the course of chemoradiotherapy. This specimen was blood, taken from a patient who underwent chemoradiotherapy. The sequence was obtained from a human donor with HPV-associated anogenital cancer. The V call is TRBV6-5, the J call TRBJ1-2; 9 nucleotides align to TRBD1. CDR3 nucleotides: TGTGCCAGCACCGCGACAGGGGGTTATGGCTACACCTTC. Amino acids: CASTATGGYGYTF.